This record concerns one T cell receptor beta chain sequence. With 6 bases removed from V and 6 bases from J, the gap between germline ends came to 12 bases. Germline CDR1 SEHNR, CDR2 FQNEAQ (reference sequence). CDR3 length equals 12 residues. These data come from a study of blood T cell repertoires in COVID-19. Study in general: Samples of COVID-19 (acute and convalescent) were obtained from the United States, Italy and Spain. PBMCs, B-cell-depleted T cells, or T cells were the source of the cDNA or gDNA that made up the material.

Under the authors' procedure: Counts of nucleated cells, estimated from reference gene primer amplification, were obtained. This table comes from immunoSEQ multiplex PCR, and its TCRdb copy is limited to in-frame clones, with some not included. For V, J and clone size, that table is used; D and trimming come from the DNA. This sample has 15,000 to 20,000 clones, with approximately 91% found just once. The genes are TRBV7-9 and TRBJ2-7, with D uncertain. The sequence was obtained from a human donor in a cohort sampled during active COVID-19. The specimen was peripheral blood. The CDR3 protein is CASSLSPLEQYF. In DNA, the CDR3 is TGTGCCAGCAGTCTCTCCCCCCTCGAGCAGTACTTC.